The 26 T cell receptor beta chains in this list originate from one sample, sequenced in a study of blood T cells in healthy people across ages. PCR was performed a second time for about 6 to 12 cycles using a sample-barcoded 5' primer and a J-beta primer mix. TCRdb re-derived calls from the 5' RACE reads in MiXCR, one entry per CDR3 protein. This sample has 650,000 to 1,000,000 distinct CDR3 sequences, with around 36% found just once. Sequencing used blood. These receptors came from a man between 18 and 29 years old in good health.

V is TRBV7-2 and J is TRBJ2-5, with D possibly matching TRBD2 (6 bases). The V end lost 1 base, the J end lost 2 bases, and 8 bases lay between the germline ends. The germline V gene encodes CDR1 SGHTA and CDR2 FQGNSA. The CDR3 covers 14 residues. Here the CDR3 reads CASSLGREQETQYF. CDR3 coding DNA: TGTGCCAGCAGCTTAGGGCGGGAACAAGAGACCCAGTACTTC.

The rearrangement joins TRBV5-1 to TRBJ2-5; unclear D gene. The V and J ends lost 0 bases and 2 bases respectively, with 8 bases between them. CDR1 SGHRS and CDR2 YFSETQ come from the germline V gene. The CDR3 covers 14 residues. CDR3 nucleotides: TGCGCCAGCAGCTTGGCTCCGGAGCAAGAGACCCAGTACTTC. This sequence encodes CASSLAPEQETQYF.

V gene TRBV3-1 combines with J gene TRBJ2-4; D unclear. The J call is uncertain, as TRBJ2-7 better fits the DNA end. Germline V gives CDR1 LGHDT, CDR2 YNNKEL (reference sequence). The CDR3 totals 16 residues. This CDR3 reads CASSQSPSSMKYEQYF. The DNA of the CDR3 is TGTGCCAGCAGCCAGTCCCCTTCATCCATGAAGTACGAGCAGTACTTC.

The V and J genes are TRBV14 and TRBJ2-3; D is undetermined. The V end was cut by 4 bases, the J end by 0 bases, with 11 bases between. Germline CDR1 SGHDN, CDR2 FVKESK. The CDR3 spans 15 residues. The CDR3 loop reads CASSPGLGSTDTQYF. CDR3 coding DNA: TGTGCCAGCAGCCCTGGGCTAGGCAGCACAGATACGCAGTATTTT.

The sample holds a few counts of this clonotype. Here the CDR3 DNA reads TGCAGTGCTAGAGATGGGCTGCTAGGGGGCAATGAGCAGTTCTTC. This sequence encodes CSARDGLLGGNEQFF. J is TRBJ2-1 and V is TRBV20-1; the D gene is possibly TRBD1 (6 bases). The germline V and J ends were trimmed by 0 bases and 6 bases, with 15 bases remaining between them. Looked up from germline, CDR1 is DFQATT and CDR2 is SNEGSKA (reference sequence). This CDR3 contains 15 residues.

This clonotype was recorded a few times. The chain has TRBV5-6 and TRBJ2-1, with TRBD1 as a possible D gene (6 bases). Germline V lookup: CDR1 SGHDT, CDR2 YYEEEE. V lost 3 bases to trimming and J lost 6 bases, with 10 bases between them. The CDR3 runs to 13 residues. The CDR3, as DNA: TGTGCCAGCAGCTGGGGACACCCCAATGAGCAGTTCTTC. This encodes CASSWGHPNEQFF.

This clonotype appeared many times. CDR3 in amino acids: CASSAGQGSTDTQYF. CDR3 in DNA: TGTGCCAGCAGCGCGGGACAGGGTAGCACAGATACGCAGTATTTT. V is TRBV9 and J is TRBJ2-3, with 9 bases identical to TRBD1. The trim removed 3 bases at V and 0 bases at J, leaving 2 bases unmatched. Germline CDR1 and CDR2: SGDLS and YYNGEE. The CDR3 spans 15 residues.

The CDR3 DNA sequence: TGTGCCAGCAGCCGGTGGAGAGACAGGGTATCTAACACCGGGGAGCTGTTTTTT. It yields the protein CASSRWRDRVSNTGELFF. The V and J genes are TRBV14 and TRBJ2-2; 7 bases are shared with TRBD1. Looked up from germline, CDR1 is SGHDN and CDR2 is FVKESK. CDR3 length equals 18 residues. V shed 4 bases, J shed 2 bases, and the junction held 13 bases outside the gene matches.

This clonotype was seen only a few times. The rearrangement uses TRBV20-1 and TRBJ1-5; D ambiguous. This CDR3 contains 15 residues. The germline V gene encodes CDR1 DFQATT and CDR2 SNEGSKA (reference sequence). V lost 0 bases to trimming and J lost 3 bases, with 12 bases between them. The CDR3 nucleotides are TGCAGTGCTAGAGACCCCACCTCGGCCAATCAGCCCCAGCATTTT. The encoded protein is CSARDPTSANQPQHF.

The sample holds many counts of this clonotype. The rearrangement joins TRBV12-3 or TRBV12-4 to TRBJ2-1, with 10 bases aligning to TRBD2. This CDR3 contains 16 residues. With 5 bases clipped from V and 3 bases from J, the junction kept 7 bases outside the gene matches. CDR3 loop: CASSPETSGVYNEQFF. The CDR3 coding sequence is TGTGCCAGCAGTCCGGAAACTAGCGGGGTCTACAATGAGCAGTTCTTC.

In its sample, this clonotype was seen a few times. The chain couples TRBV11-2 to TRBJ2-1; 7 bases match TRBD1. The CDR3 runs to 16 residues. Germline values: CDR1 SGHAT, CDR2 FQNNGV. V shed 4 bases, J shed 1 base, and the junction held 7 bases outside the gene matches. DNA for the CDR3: TGTGCCAGCAGCTCATCACGGGACAGTTCCTACAATGAGCAGTTCTTC. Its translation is CASSSSRDSSYNEQFF. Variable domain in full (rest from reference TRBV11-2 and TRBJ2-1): EAGVAQSPRYKIIEKRQSVAFWCNPISGHATLYWYQQILGQGPKLLIQFQNNGVVDDSQLPKDRFSAERLKGVDSTLKIQPAKLEDSAVYLCASSSSRDSSYNEQFFGPGTRLTVL.

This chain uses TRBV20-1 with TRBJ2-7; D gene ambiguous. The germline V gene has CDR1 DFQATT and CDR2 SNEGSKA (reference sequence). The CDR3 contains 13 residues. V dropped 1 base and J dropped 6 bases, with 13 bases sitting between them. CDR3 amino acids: CSARAEWRSEQYF. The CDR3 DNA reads TGCAGTGCTAGAGCCGAATGGCGAAGCGAGCAGTACTTC.

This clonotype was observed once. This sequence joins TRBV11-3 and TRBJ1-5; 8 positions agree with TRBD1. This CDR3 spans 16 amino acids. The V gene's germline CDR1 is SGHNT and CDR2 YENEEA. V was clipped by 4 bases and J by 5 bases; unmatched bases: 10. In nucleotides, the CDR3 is TGTGCCAGCAGCTCGAGCCGGGACAGGTGGGATCAGCCCCAGCATTTT. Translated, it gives CASSSSRDRWDQPQHF.

The CDR3 spells CASSWGGEIAPKNIRYF. CDR3 coding DNA: TGTGCCAGCAGCTGGGGGGGGGAAATTGCGCCCAAAAACATTCGGTACTTC. This sequence joins TRBV5-5 and TRBJ2-7; 7 bases fit TRBD2. Germline CDR1 and CDR2: SGHKS and YYEKEE (reference sequence). V trimming: 3 bases; J trimming: 12 bases; junction bases outside the gene matches: 24. CDR3 length: 17 amino acids.

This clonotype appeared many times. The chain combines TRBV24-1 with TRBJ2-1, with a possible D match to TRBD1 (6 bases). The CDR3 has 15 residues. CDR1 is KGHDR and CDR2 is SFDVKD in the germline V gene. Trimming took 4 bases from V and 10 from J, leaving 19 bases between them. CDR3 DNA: TGTGCCACCAGTGACGGACAGACCTTACTTGGGGAGCAGTTCTTC. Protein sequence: CATSDGQTLLGEQFF.

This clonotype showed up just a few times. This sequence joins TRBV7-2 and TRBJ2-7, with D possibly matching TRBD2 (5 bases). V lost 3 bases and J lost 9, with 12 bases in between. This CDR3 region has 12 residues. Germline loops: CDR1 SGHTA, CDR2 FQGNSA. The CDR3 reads CASSLGHRGQYF. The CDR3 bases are TGTGCCAGCAGCTTGGGTCACCGGGGGCAGTACTTC.

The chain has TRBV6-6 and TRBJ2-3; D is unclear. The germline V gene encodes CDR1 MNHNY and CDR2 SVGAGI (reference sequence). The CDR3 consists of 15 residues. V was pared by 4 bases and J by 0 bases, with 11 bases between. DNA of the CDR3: TGTGCCAGCAGTTCCCGAGTCCAAAGCACAGATACGCAGTATTTT. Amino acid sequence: CASSSRVQSTDTQYF.

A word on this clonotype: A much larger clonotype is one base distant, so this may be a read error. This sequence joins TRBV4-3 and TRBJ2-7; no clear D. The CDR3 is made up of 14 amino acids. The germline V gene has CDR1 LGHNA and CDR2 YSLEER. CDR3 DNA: TGCGCCAGCAGCCAAGGACTGACTGTCTACGGGCAGTACTTC. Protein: CASSQGLTVYGQYF.

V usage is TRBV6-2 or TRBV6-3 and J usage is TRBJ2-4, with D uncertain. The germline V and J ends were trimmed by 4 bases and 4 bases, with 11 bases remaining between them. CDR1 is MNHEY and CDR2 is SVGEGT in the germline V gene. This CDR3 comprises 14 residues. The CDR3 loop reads CASSSLRQKNIQYF. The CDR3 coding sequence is TGTGCCAGCAGTTCACTCAGGCAGAAAAACATTCAGTACTTC.

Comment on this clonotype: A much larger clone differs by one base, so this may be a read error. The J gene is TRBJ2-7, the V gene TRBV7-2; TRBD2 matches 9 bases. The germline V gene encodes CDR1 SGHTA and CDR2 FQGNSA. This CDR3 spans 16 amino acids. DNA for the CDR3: TGTGCCGGCAGCCGGAGATTAGCGGGGGATACCTACGAGCAGTACTTC. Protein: CAGSRRLAGDTYEQYF.

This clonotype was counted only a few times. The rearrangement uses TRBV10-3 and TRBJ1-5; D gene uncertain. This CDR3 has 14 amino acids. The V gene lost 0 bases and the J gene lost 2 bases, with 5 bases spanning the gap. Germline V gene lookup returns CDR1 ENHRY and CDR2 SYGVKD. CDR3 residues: CAISESAGNQPQHF. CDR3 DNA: TGTGCCATCAGTGAGTCAGCCGGCAATCAGCCCCAGCATTTT.

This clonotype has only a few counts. CDR3 nucleotide sequence: TGCGCCAGCGCCTCTACCCCGGGTCGGTCCTTAAACTATGGCTACACCTTC. Amino acids: CASASTPGRSLNYGYTF. This rearrangement joins TRBV5-1 to TRBJ1-2; no clear D. The CDR3 extends over 17 amino acids. Germline V CDR1 and CDR2: SGHRS, YFSETQ. V was pared by 7 bases and J by 2 bases, with 24 bases between.

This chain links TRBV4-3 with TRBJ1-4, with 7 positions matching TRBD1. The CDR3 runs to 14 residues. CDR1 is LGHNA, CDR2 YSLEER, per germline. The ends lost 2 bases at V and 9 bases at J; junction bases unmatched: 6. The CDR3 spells CASSQQRGQKKLFF. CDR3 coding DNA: TGCGCCAGCAGCCAACAGAGGGGACAGAAAAAACTGTTTTTT.

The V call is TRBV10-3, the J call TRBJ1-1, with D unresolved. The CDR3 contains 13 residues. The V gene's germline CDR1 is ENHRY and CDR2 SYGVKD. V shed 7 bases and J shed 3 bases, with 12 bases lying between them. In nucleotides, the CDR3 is TGTGCCATCAAAGAGGGTTCGTACACTGAAGCTTTCTTT. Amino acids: CAIKEGSYTEAFF.

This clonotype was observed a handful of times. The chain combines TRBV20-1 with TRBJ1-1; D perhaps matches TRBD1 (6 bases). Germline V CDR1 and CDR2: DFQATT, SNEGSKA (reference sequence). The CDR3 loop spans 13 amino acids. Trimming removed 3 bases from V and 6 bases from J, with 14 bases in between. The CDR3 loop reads CSASSGTSSEAFF. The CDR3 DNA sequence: TGCAGTGCTAGCTCAGGGACATCTTCTGAAGCTTTCTTT.

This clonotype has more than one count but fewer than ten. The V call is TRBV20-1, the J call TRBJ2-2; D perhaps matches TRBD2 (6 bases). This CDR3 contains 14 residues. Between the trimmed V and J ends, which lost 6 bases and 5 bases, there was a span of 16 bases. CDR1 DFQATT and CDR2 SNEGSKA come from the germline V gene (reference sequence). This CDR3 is CSAAVGGRTGELFF. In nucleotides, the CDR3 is TGCAGTGCCGCGGTTGGAGGGCGAACCGGGGAGCTGTTTTTT.